This T cell receptor beta chain was documented in a study of blood T cell repertoires in COVID-19. Libraries were prepared by immunoSEQ multiplex PCR; TCRdb keeps only in-frame clonotypes and omits some of them. The profile covers 140,000 or so clones, with 60% to 85% appearing a single time and 16% taken by the ten largest. Germline V gene data show CDR1 as LGHNT and CDR2 as FRNRAP. V trimming: 7 bases; J trimming: 0 bases; junction bases outside the gene matches: 2. The CDR3 is 14 residues long. This clonotype was obtained from a man in his fifties or sixties with acute or convalescent COVID-19. The sequenced material came from peripheral blood. The V and J genes are TRBV12-5 and TRBJ2-2, with 7 bases identical to TRBD1. As DNA, the CDR3 is TGTGCTAGTGAAGACAGGGCGAACACCGGGGAGCTGTTTTTT. It encodes CASEDRANTGELFF.